A selection of T cell receptor beta chains follows, all from one sample in a study of cytomegalovirus exposure and HLA in healthy donors. Sequencing was performed with immunoSEQ multiplex PCR; in TCRdb, only in-frame clones are kept and a portion is missing. The sample has roughly 60,000 clones, roughly 90% seen once; the top ten hold over 2%. Sequencing used PBMCs. These receptors came from a woman younger than 45 in good health and CMV-seronegative. The CDR3 runs from the conserved cysteine through the conserved F or W. The D gene is left open where the match is weak.

j_call | d_call | v_call | cdr3_aa | cdr3_nt
TRBJ2-1 | - | TRBV7-2 | CASSSRAHAEDEQFF | TGTGCCAGCAGCTCCCGAGCCCACGCCGAGGATGAGCAGTTCTTC
TRBJ2-7 | - | TRBV27 | CASSPTGREQYF | TGTGCCAGCAGTCCGACAGGGAGGGAGCAGTACTTC
TRBJ2-5 | TRBD1 | TRBV2 | CASSGGTAQETQYF | TGTGCCAGCAGTGGAGGGACAGCCCAAGAGACCCAGTACTTC
TRBJ1-5 | TRBD1 | TRBV6-5 | CASSLYRGSNQPQHF | TGTGCCAGCAGCCTATACAGGGGTAGCAATCAGCCCCAGCATTTT
TRBJ1-2 | - | TRBV30 | CAWSHQTGGGYTF | TGTGCCTGGAGTCATCAGACAGGCGGGGGCTACACCTTC
TRBJ2-7 | TRBD2 | TRBV5-8 | CASSRLMGGLPYEQYF | TGTGCCAGCAGCCGATTAATGGGGGGACTACCCTACGAGCAGTACTTC
TRBJ1-5 | - | TRBV28 | CASTDIGGGQPQHF | TGTGCCAGCACGGACATCGGGGGAGGTCAGCCCCAGCATTTT
TRBJ2-7 | - | TRBV14 | CASSQGRWQGIGVNYEQYF | TGTGCCAGCAGCCAAGGGCGCTGGCAGGGGATTGGAGTTAACTACGAGCAGTACTTC
TRBJ2-3 | - | TRBV29-1 | CSVRRKQSTDTQYF | TGCAGCGTTCGGCGCAAACAGAGCACAGATACGCAGTATTTT
TRBJ1-5 | - | TRBV5-5 | CASSFAANQPQHF | TGTGCCAGCAGCTTCGCGGCCAATCAGCCCCAGCATTTT